This TCR beta chain was captured by sequencing in a study of T cell responses to AZD1222 COVID-19 vaccine. From germline, CDR1 is ENHRY and CDR2 SYGVKD. This CDR3 is built from 12 residues. Between the trimmed V and J ends, which lost 2 bases and 8 bases, there was a span of 4 bases. Method: immunoSEQ multiplex PCR; TCRdb's copy keeps in-frame clones and lacks some. The sample consists of around 100,000 clones, more than 90% of them appearing once. Sequencing used peripheral blood, obtained on day 0 of AZD1222 vaccination. This sequence was found in an adult in good health. The V gene is TRBV10-3, the J gene TRBJ1-6, with D unresolved. CDR3 amino acids: CAISEPHSPLHF. CDR3 bases: TGTGCCATCAGTGAGCCCCATTCACCCCTCCACTTT.